This entry concerns a single T cell receptor beta chain. Some clones are missing from TCRdb's copy, which holds only in-frame ones; the method was immunoSEQ multiplex PCR. Of about 190,000 clones listed, around 86% were seen once; the top ten hold about 3%. The sample comes from a study of T cell responses to AZD1222 COVID-19 vaccine. Trimming cost V 2 bases and J 3 bases, with 10 bases left between them. The CDR3 covers 14 residues. Looked up from germline, CDR1 is MNHEY and CDR2 is SVGAGI. The receptor's source is an adult in good health. The chain couples TRBV6-5 to TRBJ1-2; D not resolved. The specimen was peripheral blood, collected on day 0 of MenACWY control vaccination. The CDR3 nucleotides read TGTGCCAGCAGTTACGTCCCCCAGGACTATGGCTACACCTTC. This sequence encodes CASSYVPQDYGYTF.